Following are 24 T cell receptor beta chains from one sample sequenced in a study of blood T cell repertoires in COVID-19. Sequencing was performed with immunoSEQ multiplex PCR; in TCRdb, only in-frame clones are kept and a portion is missing. This sample has roughly 180,000 clones, with more than 80% found just once. Sequencing was performed on peripheral blood. These receptor sequences come from a woman between 40 and 55 years old with COVID-19, enrolled during active disease.

The sample holds a few counts of this clone. The V and J genes are TRBV21-1 and TRBJ2-2; TRBD2 is taken as the D call from the table, unchecked against the DNA. TRBV21-1 is a pseudogene segment. The CDR3 loop spans 18 amino acids. This chain's CDR3 is CASSKISGRGGGTGELFF. CDR3 DNA: TGTGCCAGCAGCAAGATTAGCGGGAGGGGGGGCGGCACCGGGGAGCTGTTTTTT.

The genes are TRBV6-5 and TRBJ1-4, with TRBD1 identical over 7 bases. J was trimmed by 7 bases and V by 6 bases; bases with no gene match: 11. Germline V gene lookup returns CDR1 MNHEY and CDR2 SVGAGI. The length of the CDR3 is 15 residues. CDR3 protein: CASSRDSLPGEKLFF. The CDR3 region has the DNA TGTGCCAGCAGCCGGGACAGCCTTCCCGGTGAAAAACTGTTTTTT.

The chain has TRBV28 and TRBJ2-1; D remains ambiguous. With 1 base removed from V and 0 bases from J, the gap between germline ends came to 10 bases. The CDR3 is 16 residues long. The germline V gene encodes CDR1 MDHEN and CDR2 SYDVKM. The CDR3 here is CASSLLGMSSYNEQFF. CDR3 nucleotide sequence: TGTGCCAGCAGTTTATTGGGCATGAGCTCCTACAATGAGCAGTTCTTC.

This chain joins TRBV3-1 (or the pseudogene TRBV3-2) and TRBJ1-1; D gene uncertain. V lost 8 bases and J 1 base, leaving 5 bases between the germline ends. The CDR3 contains 11 residues. Germline CDR1 and CDR2: LGHDT and YNNKEL (reference sequence). CDR3 sequence: CASRRNTEAFF. The CDR3 DNA reads TGTGCCAGCCGTAGGAACACTGAAGCTTTCTTT.

The chain joins TRBV27 to TRBJ2-2; TRBD1 matches at 8 bases. Trimming took 5 bases from V and 4 from J; bases not matched to a gene: 6. CDR3 length: 15 residues. Germline V gene lookup returns CDR1 MNHEY and CDR2 SMNVEV (reference sequence). The CDR3 reads CASSQTGGGTGELFF. In DNA form, the CDR3 reads TGTGCCAGCAGTCAAACAGGGGGTGGCACCGGGGAGCTGTTTTTT.

The chain is built from TRBV19 and TRBJ2-1; D possibly corresponds to TRBD2 (6 bases). Trimming stripped 0 bases from V and 5 bases from J, with 8 bases between. Germline CDR1 is LNHDA and CDR2 is SQIVND (reference sequence). CDR3 length: 14 residues. The CDR3 sequence: CASSIELADNEQFF. The CDR3 DNA reads as TGTGCCAGTAGTATAGAGTTAGCGGACAATGAGCAGTTCTTC.

The chain is built from TRBV5-5 and TRBJ2-1; D is unresolved. This CDR3 has 14 residues. The V gene's germline CDR1 is SGHKS and CDR2 YYEKEE (reference sequence). With 3 bases removed from V and 6 bases from J, the gap between germline ends came to 13 bases. CDR3 DNA sequence: TGTGCCAGCAGCTCCCTTCGTACAGTCAATGAGCAGTTCTTC. Its translation is CASSSLRTVNEQFF.

The chain combines TRBV7-9 with TRBJ2-1; possibly TRBD2 for D (6 bases). CDR3 length equals 17 residues. The germline CDR1 and CDR2 sequences are SEHNR and FQNEAQ (reference sequence). V lost 3 bases to trimming and J lost 12 bases, with 27 bases between them. Here the CDR3 DNA reads TGTGCCAGCAGCTTCCAAGAGACGAAGGGACTCCTAGATCCGCAGTTCTTC. Translating gives CASSFQETKGLLDPQFF.

The chain combines TRBV7-9 with TRBJ1-2; D ambiguous. The CDR3 totals 11 residues. V dropped 5 bases and J dropped 3 bases, with 4 bases sitting between them. Germline assignment: CDR1 SEHNR and CDR2 FQNEAQ (reference sequence). In nucleotides, the CDR3 is TGTGCCAGCAGCCCCGACTATGGCTACACCTTC. Its translation: CASSPDYGYTF.

The chain is built from TRBV5-4 and TRBJ2-5, with a weak D call TRBD1 (6 bases). The CDR3 has 13 amino acids. The V and J ends lost 2 bases and 2 bases respectively, with 7 bases between them. The germline CDR1 and CDR2 sequences are SGHNT and YYREEE (reference sequence). As DNA, the CDR3 is TGTGCCAGCAGCTTCGGACAGCAAGAGACCCAGTACTTC. Translated, it gives CASSFGQQETQYF.

This chain links TRBV30 with TRBJ2-5; tentative D call: TRBD1 (5 bases). Per germline, CDR1 GTSNPN and CDR2 SVGIG (reference sequence). The CDR3 length is 13 residues. V was clipped by 3 bases and J by 2 bases, with 10 bases between them. The CDR3 here is CAWSRAVQETQYF. In DNA form, the CDR3 reads TGTGCCTGGAGCAGGGCCGTTCAAGAGACCCAGTACTTC.

The chain is built from TRBV27 and TRBJ2-7, with D tentatively TRBD1 (5 bases). Germline CDR1 is MNHEY and CDR2 is SMNVEV (reference sequence). Trimming cost V 7 bases and J 6 bases, with 16 bases left between them. The CDR3 has 13 amino acids. The CDR3 sequence: CASTTSGFGEQYF. The CDR3 DNA follows: TGTGCCAGCACCACCTCAGGGTTCGGCGAGCAGTACTTC.

This chain connects TRBV28 to TRBJ2-7; 7 nucleotides agree with TRBD1. Germline-derived CDR1 and CDR2 are MDHEN and SYDVKM. The CDR3 sequence is 13 residues long. J gave up 3 bases and V 7 bases, and 6 bases lay outside the gene matches. The chain's CDR3 is CASNEGASYEQYF. CDR3 bases: TGTGCCAGCAATGAGGGGGCCAGCTACGAGCAGTACTTC.

This clone was observed a single time. The J gene is TRBJ2-5, the V gene TRBV3-1 (or the pseudogene TRBV3-2); 7 nucleotides agree with TRBD1. The CDR3 has 16 amino acids. After removal of 3 bases from V and 4 bases from J, the junction contained 11 bases not matched to a gene. Per germline, CDR1 LGHDT and CDR2 YNNKEL (reference sequence). DNA of the CDR3: TGTGCCAGCAGCCATAGCGCACAGGGGAGATTAGAGACCCAGTACTTC. Protein product: CASSHSAQGRLETQYF.

This clone occurred a few times. J is TRBJ2-3 and V is TRBV18, with D possibly matching TRBD2 (5 bases). The V gene lost 2 bases and the J gene lost 2 bases, with 17 bases spanning the gap. The CDR3 sequence is 17 residues long. Germline loops: CDR1 KGHSH, CDR2 LQKENI. The CDR3 region has the DNA TGTGCCAGCTCACCAAGCGTGGACTGGTGGCTCACAGATACGCAGTATTTT. Protein product: CASSPSVDWWLTDTQYF.

This rearrangement joins TRBV11-3 to TRBJ2-1; 13 positions agree with TRBD2. The V segment lost 5 bases and the J segment 6 bases; nucleotides outside the gene matches: 4. The CDR3 is 15 residues long. In germline, CDR1 is SGHNT, CDR2 YENEEA. CDR3 nucleotide sequence: TGTGCCAGCAGCCTTACTAGCGGGAGGGCCAATGAGCAGTTCTTC. It translates to CASSLTSGRANEQFF.

The rearrangement uses TRBV27 and TRBJ1-1; a weak D match, TRBD1 (6 bases). The CDR3 sequence is 14 residues long. The germline V gene encodes CDR1 MNHEY and CDR2 SMNVEV (reference sequence). Between the trimmed V and J ends, which lost 5 bases and 8 bases, there was a span of 18 bases. This CDR3 reads CASSQLLPGQEAFF. The CDR3 DNA reads as TGTGCCAGCAGTCAGTTGTTACCGGGACAAGAAGCTTTCTTT.

The chain joins TRBV30 to TRBJ2-1; D uncertain. CDR3 length: 11 amino acids. V was clipped by 4 bases and J by 7 bases, with 8 bases between them. Germline CDR1 and CDR2: GTSNPN and SVGIG (reference sequence). The CDR3 coding sequence is TGTGCCTGGACCCCCCCTAATGAGCAGTTCTTC. It encodes CAWTPPNEQFF.

The CDR3, as DNA: TGCGCCAGCAGCTTGGTGGGACAGGGGGCTCTGGGCTACACCTTC. Translation gives CASSLVGQGALGYTF. J is TRBJ1-2 and V is TRBV5-1, with 12 bases matching TRBD1. Germline V gene sequence: CDR1 SGHRS, CDR2 YFSETQ. CDR3 length: 15 residues. Germline trimming cut 0 bases from V and 8 bases from J; bases unmatched to any gene: 5.

V is TRBV6-5 and J is TRBJ2-2; D is undetermined. Germline V gene sequence: CDR1 MNHEY, CDR2 SVGAGI. The CDR3 consists of 12 residues. Trimming removed 4 bases from V and 6 bases from J, with 6 bases in between. For the CDR3, the DNA is TGTGCCAGCAGTTCTTTAGCCGGGGAGCTGTTTTTT. Its translation is CASSSLAGELFF.

This clone appeared many times. This chain links TRBV7-9 with TRBJ1-2, with a weak D call TRBD1 (5 bases). V lost 5 bases, J lost 4 bases, and 8 bases lay in between. Germline-derived CDR1 and CDR2 are SEHNR and FQNEAQ (reference sequence). This CDR3 region has 12 residues. The CDR3 DNA reads as TGTGCCAGCAGCCAGGGTCTCTATGGCTACACCTTC. As protein: CASSQGLYGYTF.

The chain is built from TRBV28 and TRBJ1-5; D uncertain. The length of the CDR3 is 13 residues. V lost 6 bases and J 2 bases, leaving 8 bases between the germline ends. Germline values: CDR1 MDHEN, CDR2 SYDVKM. The CDR3: CASSRGGNQPQHF. The CDR3 nucleotides are TGTGCCAGCAGCCGGGGAGGCAATCAGCCCCAGCATTTT. The full variable domain, with the rest looked up from reference TRBV28 and TRBJ1-5, is DVKVTQSSRYLVKRTGEKVFLECVQDMDHENMFWYRQDPGLGLRLIYFSYDVKMKEKGDIPEGYSVSREKKERFSLILESASTNQTSMYLCASSRGGNQPQHFGDGTRLSIL.

The chain recombines TRBV7-2 with TRBJ2-7, with 9 bases that match TRBD2. The V gene's germline CDR1 is SGHTA and CDR2 FQGNSA. CDR3 size: 20 residues. The ends lost 0 bases at V and 6 bases at J; junction bases unmatched: 21. CDR3 residues: CASSLATAALKVGLATEQYF. The CDR3, as DNA: TGTGCCAGCAGCTTAGCTACAGCGGCCCTAAAGGTTGGACTAGCGACCGAGCAGTACTTC.

This clone was detected only a few times. The rearrangement joins TRBV11-2 to TRBJ2-5; a possible D gene is TRBD2 (5 bases). Germline-derived CDR1 and CDR2 are SGHAT and FQNNGV. V was shortened by 1 base and J by 2 bases, with 11 bases between the two germline ends. The CDR3 sequence is 15 residues long. The CDR3, as DNA: TGTGCCAGCAGCTTAGGGGCGACTAATCAAGAGACCCAGTACTTC. Translating it yields CASSLGATNQETQYF.